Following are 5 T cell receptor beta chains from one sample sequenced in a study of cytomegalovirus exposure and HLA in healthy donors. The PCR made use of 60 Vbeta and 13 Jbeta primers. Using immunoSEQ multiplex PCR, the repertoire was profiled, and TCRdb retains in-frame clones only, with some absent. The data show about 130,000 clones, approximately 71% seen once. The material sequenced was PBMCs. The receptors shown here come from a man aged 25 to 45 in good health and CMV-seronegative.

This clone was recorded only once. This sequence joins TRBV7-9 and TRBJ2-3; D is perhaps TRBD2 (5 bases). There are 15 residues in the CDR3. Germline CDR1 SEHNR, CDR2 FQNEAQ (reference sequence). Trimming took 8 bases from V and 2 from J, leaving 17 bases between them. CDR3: CASSYNGGSTDTQYF. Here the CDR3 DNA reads TGTGCCAGCTCCTATAACGGAGGATCCACAGATACGCAGTATTTT.

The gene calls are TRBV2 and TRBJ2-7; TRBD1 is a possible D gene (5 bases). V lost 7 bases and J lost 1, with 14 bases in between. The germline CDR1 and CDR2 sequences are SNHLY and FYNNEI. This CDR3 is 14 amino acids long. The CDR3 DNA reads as TGTGCCAGCAAAGAAGAACAGGCGTCCTACGAGCAGTACTTC. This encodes CASKEEQASYEQYF.

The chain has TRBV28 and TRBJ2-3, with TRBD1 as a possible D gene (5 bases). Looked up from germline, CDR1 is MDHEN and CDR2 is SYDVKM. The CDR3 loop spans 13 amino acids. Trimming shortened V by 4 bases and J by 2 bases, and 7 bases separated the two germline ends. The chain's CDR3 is CASSWGNTDTQYF. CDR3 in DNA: TGTGCCAGCAGTTGGGGCAACACAGATACGCAGTATTTT.

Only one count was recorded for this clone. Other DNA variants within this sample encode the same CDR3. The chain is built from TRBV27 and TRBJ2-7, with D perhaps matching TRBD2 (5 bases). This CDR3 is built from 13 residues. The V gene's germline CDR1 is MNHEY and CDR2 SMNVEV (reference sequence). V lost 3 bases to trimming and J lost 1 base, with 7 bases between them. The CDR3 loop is CASSFSGSYEQYF. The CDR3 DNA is TGTGCCAGCAGTTTCTCGGGGTCCTACGAGCAGTACTTC.

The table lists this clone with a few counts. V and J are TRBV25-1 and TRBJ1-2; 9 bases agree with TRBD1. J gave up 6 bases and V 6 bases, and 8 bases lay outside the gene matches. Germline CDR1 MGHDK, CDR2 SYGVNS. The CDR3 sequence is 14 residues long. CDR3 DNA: TGTGCCAGCAGCCAGTGGACAGGGGAGGATGGCTACACCTTC. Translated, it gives CASSQWTGEDGYTF.